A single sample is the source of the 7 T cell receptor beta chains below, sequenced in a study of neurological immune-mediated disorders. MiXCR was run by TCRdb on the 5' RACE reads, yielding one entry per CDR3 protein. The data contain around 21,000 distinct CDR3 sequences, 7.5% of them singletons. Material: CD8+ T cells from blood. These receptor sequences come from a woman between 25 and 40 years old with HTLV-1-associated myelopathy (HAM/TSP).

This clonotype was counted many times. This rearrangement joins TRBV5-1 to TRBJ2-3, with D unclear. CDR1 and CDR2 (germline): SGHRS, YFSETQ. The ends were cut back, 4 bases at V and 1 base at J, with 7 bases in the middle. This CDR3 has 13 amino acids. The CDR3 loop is CASSPLGTDTQYF. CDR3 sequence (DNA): TGCGCCAGCAGCCCCTTAGGCACAGATACGCAGTATTTT.

Here the CDR3 DNA reads TGCATGGCCGAACCGGGACAGGGGAACACTGAAGCTTTCTTT. This codes for CMAEPGQGNTEAFF. The chain couples TRBV29-1 to TRBJ1-1, with 9 bases matching TRBD1. The CDR3 totals 14 residues. Germline V gene sequence: CDR1 SQVTM, CDR2 ANQGSEA. Full variable domain (remainder filled in from reference TRBV29-1 and TRBJ1-1): SAVISQKPSRDICQRGTSLTIQCQVDSQVTMMFWYRQQPGQSLTLIATANQGSEATYESGFVIDKFPISRPNLTFSTLTVSNMSPEDSSIYLCMAEPGQGNTEAFFGQGTRLTVV.

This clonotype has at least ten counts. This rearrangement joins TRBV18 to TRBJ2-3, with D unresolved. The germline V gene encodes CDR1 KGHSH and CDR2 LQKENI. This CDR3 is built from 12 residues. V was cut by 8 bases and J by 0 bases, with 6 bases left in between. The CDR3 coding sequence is TGTGCCAGCCTTGGGAGCACAGATACGCAGTATTTT. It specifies CASLGSTDTQYF.

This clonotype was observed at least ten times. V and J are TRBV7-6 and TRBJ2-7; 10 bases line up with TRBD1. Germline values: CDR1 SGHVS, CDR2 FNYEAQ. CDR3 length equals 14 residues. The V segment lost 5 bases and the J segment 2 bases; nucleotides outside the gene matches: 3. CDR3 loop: CASSTGQGAYEQYF. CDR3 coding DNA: TGTGCCAGCAGCACCGGACAGGGGGCCTACGAGCAGTACTTC.

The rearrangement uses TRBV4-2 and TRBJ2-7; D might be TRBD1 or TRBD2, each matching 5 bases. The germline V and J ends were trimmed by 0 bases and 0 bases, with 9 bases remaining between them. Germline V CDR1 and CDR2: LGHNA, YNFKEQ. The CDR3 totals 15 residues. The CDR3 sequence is CASSQDPGHSYEQYF. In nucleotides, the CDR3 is TGTGCCAGCAGCCAAGATCCGGGGCACTCCTACGAGCAGTACTTC.

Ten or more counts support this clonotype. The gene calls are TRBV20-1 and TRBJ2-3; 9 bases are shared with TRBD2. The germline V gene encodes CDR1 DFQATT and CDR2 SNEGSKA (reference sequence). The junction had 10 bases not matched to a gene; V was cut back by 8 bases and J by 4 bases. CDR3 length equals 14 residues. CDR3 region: CSPNERGAPDTQYF. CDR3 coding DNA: TGCAGTCCAAACGAGCGGGGGGCGCCAGATACGCAGTATTTT.

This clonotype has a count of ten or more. Here the CDR3 reads CASSPDRDSGNTIYF. As DNA, the CDR3 is TGTGCCAGCAGCCCCGACAGGGACTCTGGAAACACCATATATTTT. This chain links TRBV6-5 with TRBJ1-3; 7 bases fit TRBD1. Germline CDR1 reads MNHEY; CDR2 reads SVGAGI. This CDR3 spans 15 amino acids. V gave up 6 bases and J gave up 0 bases; unmatched junction bases: 5.